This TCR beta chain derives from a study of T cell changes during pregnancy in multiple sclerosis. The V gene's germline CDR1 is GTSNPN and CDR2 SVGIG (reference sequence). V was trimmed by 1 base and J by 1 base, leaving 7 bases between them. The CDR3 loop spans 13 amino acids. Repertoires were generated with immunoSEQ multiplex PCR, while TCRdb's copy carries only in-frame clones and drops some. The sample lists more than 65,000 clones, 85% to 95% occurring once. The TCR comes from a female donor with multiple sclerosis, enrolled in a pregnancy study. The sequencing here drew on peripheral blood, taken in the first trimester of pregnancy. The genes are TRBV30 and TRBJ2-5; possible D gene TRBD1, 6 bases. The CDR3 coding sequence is TGTGCCTGGAGTGGGACAGTCCAAGAGACCCAGTACTTC. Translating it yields CAWSGTVQETQYF.